Below are 32 T cell receptor beta chains sequenced from a single sample in a study of chemoradiotherapy in HPV16-positive cancers. Sequencing was performed with immunoSEQ multiplex PCR; in TCRdb, only in-frame clones are kept and a portion is missing. The table lists about 1,500 clones, 82% of them singletons. This sample comprised tumor tissue, obtained from a patient who underwent chemoradiotherapy. These receptors were collected from a human donor with HPV-associated anogenital cancer.

This clone was seen once. The chain joins TRBV6-4 to TRBJ2-2; D remains unclear. V lost 4 bases and J lost 0, with 6 bases in between. The germline V gene has CDR1 MRHNA and CDR2 SNTAGT. There are 14 residues in the CDR3. CDR3 loop: CASSVLSNTGELFF. The CDR3 nucleotides are TGTGCCAGCAGTGTACTTTCGAACACCGGGGAGCTGTTTTTT.

The CDR3 DNA reads TGTGCCAGCGCGAGAGACTATGGCTACACCTTC. It translates to CASARDYGYTF. The chain has TRBV5-6 and TRBJ1-2; D is unresolved. Germline CDR1 SGHDT, CDR2 YYEEEE. Trimming pared 7 bases from V and 3 bases from J, leaving 7 bases between. CDR3 size: 11 residues.

The genes are TRBV7-9 and TRBJ1-2; 10 bases are a match to TRBD1. CDR3 size: 14 residues. CDR1 is SEHNR, CDR2 FQNEAQ, per germline (reference sequence). Losses at the gene ends were 5 bases for V and 8 bases for J; bases not matched to a gene: 8. The DNA of the CDR3 is TGTGCCAGCAGCCTGGGGACAGGGGAATGGGGCTACACCTTC. Protein product: CASSLGTGEWGYTF.

The chain is built from TRBV14 and TRBJ1-4; maybe TRBD1 (6 bases). Germline values: CDR1 SGHDN, CDR2 FVKESK. The CDR3 sequence is 13 residues long. Deletions cut 4 bases from V and 8 bases from J, with 11 bases between. CDR3 in DNA: TGTGCCAGCAGCCGTAGGACAGCGGAAAAACTGTTTTTT. Its protein product is CASSRRTAEKLFF.

This rearrangement joins TRBV11-1 to TRBJ2-1, with 10 bases that match TRBD2. Trimming at V came to 6 bases and at J to 0 bases, leaving 5 bases not matched to a gene. The CDR3 is made up of 16 amino acids. The germline CDR1 and CDR2 sequences are SGHAT and FQDESV (reference sequence). The CDR3 here is CASRPGLAASYNEQFF. CDR3 DNA sequence: TGTGCCAGCAGACCCGGACTAGCGGCCTCCTACAATGAGCAGTTCTTC.

This rearrangement joins TRBV30 to TRBJ2-5; D is unresolved. V gave up 0 bases and J gave up 2 bases, with 7 bases separating them. In germline, CDR1 is GTSNPN, CDR2 SVGIG (reference sequence). CDR3 size: 13 residues. This chain's CDR3 is CAWSVRRQETQYF. Here the CDR3 DNA reads TGTGCCTGGAGTGTTCGGAGACAAGAGACCCAGTACTTC.

This sequence joins TRBV4-1 and TRBJ1-2, with a tentative D call TRBD1 (6 bases). CDR1 MGHRA and CDR2 YSYEKL come from the germline V gene. CDR3 size: 15 residues. V was trimmed by 1 base and J by 4 bases, leaving 13 bases between them. CDR3 amino acids: CASSQGRTGTYGYTF. CDR3 nucleotide sequence: TGCGCCAGCAGCCAAGGTCGAACAGGGACCTATGGCTACACCTTC.

In its sample, this clone was seen a few times. The chain links TRBV7-2 to TRBJ1-5; maybe TRBD1 (6 bases). V was trimmed by 4 bases and J by 5 bases, leaving 12 bases between them. Germline V gene data show CDR1 as SGHTA and CDR2 as FQGNSA. The CDR3 extends over 14 amino acids. The CDR3 DNA is TGTGCCAGCAGCTCCCCACAGGGCGATCAGCCCCAGCATTTT. This translates into CASSSPQGDQPQHF.

CDR3 sequence reads: CASAHRVGNTEAFF. The CDR3 DNA is TGTGCCAGCGCTCACAGGGTCGGGAACACTGAAGCTTTCTTT. This chain connects TRBV14 to TRBJ1-1, with D perhaps TRBD1 (6 bases). Trimming pared 8 bases from V and 1 base from J, leaving 14 bases between. This CDR3 spans 14 amino acids. Germline CDR1 and CDR2: SGHDN and FVKESK.

The chain couples TRBV7-3 to TRBJ2-2; 9 positions match TRBD2. Trimming at V came to 3 bases and at J to 5 bases, leaving 10 bases not matched to a gene. The germline V gene has CDR1 SGHTA and CDR2 FQGTGA. The CDR3 runs 17 residues. CDR3 nucleotides: TGTGCCAGCAGCTTCCGGGCGGGGGGGCCGTGGACCGGGGAGCTGTTTTTT. As protein: CASSFRAGGPWTGELFF.

This clone was seen only a few times. This chain joins TRBV2 and TRBJ1-5; the match to TRBD1 covers 11 bases. In germline, CDR1 is SNHLY, CDR2 FYNNEI. This CDR3 has 16 residues. Losses at the gene ends were 3 bases for V and 4 bases for J; bases not matched to a gene: 5. Here the CDR3 reads CASSDFGTGGNQPQHF. In DNA, the CDR3 is TGTGCCAGCAGTGATTTCGGGACAGGGGGGAATCAGCCCCAGCATTTT.

This chain uses TRBV28 with TRBJ1-1, with 9 bases matching TRBD1. The germline gives CDR1 MDHEN, CDR2 SYDVKM. The J segment lost 4 bases and the V segment lost 7 bases, leaving 10 bases of the junction unmatched. The CDR3 length is 15 residues. The CDR3 reads CASNQPGTGRTEAFF. DNA of the CDR3: TGTGCCAGCAATCAACCCGGGACAGGGCGCACTGAAGCTTTCTTT.

CDR3 sequence: CASSHGDRVNEKLFF. The DNA of the CDR3 is TGTGCCAGCAGCCATGGGGACAGGGTAAATGAAAAACTGTTTTTT. The J gene is TRBJ1-4, the V gene TRBV4-2; 9 bases line up with TRBD1. Per germline, CDR1 LGHNA and CDR2 YNFKEQ. CDR3 length equals 15 residues. V was clipped by 3 bases and J by 5 bases; unmatched bases: 4.

The chain is built from TRBV9 and TRBJ1-2, with D uncertain. This CDR3 is 12 amino acids long. V was pared by 0 bases and J by 8 bases, with 8 bases between. Germline V gene sequence: CDR1 SGDLS, CDR2 YYNGEE. CDR3 nucleotides: TGTGCCAGCAGCGTAGGAGGGCAAGGCTACACCTTC. This gives the protein CASSVGGQGYTF.

The chain has TRBV6-1 and TRBJ2-7; D unclear. Germline loops: CDR1 MNHNS, CDR2 SASEGT. The CDR3 is made up of 15 amino acids. Trimming removed 1 base at V and 0 bases at J, with 10 bases between. For the CDR3, the DNA is TGTGCCAGCAGTGAAGAACACTCGAGCTCCTACGAGCAGTACTTC. The encoded protein is CASSEEHSSSYEQYF.

The chain employs TRBV7-3 and TRBJ2-2, with TRBD2 matching 10 bases. The V and J ends lost 0 bases and 4 bases, in that order; junction bases with no gene match: 11. The germline V gene has CDR1 SGHTA and CDR2 FQGTGA. The CDR3 sequence is 19 residues long. CDR3 loop: CASSLTLASGSLGTGELFF. CDR3 sequence (DNA): TGTGCCAGCAGCTTAACCTTGGCTAGCGGGAGTTTAGGCACCGGGGAGCTGTTTTTT.

The rearrangement joins TRBV7-3 to TRBJ2-5; a weak D match, TRBD2 (6 bases). The germline CDR1 and CDR2 sequences are SGHTA and FQGTGA. The CDR3 spans 13 residues. Trimming cost V 3 bases and J 1 base, with 6 bases left between them. The CDR3 bases are TGTGCCAGCAGCTTTAGCGGCCAAGAGACCCAGTACTTC. Translated, it gives CASSFSGQETQYF.

The chain recombines TRBV15 with TRBJ2-1, with TRBD1 identical over 9 bases. The germline CDR1 and CDR2 sequences are LNHNV and YYDKDF (reference sequence). V gave up 3 bases and J gave up 8 bases; unmatched junction bases: 8. This CDR3 spans 15 amino acids. The CDR3 region is CATSRDRGRLDEQFF. In nucleotides, the CDR3 is TGTGCCACCAGCAGGGACAGGGGCAGGCTGGATGAGCAGTTCTTC.

The genes are TRBV5-1 and TRBJ2-1; D not resolved. V lost 4 bases, J lost 5 bases, and 4 bases lay in between. This CDR3 spans 11 amino acids. The germline V gene has CDR1 SGHRS and CDR2 YFSETQ. In DNA, the CDR3 is TGCGCCAGCAGCGGACACAATGAGCAGTTCTTC. Residues: CASSGHNEQFF.

This chain links TRBV5-1 with TRBJ2-1; possibly TRBD2 for D (6 bases). Germline-derived CDR1 and CDR2 are SGHRS and YFSETQ. The CDR3 runs to 12 residues. The V end was cut by 7 bases, the J end by 6 bases, with 11 bases between. CDR3 DNA sequence: TGCGCCAGCCTCGGAGGGTCCAATGAGCAGTTCTTC. As protein: CASLGGSNEQFF.

This clone has only a few counts. The chain combines TRBV7-9 with TRBJ2-7; D is uncertain. The CDR3 is 14 residues long. Between the trimmed V and J ends, which lost 5 bases and 0 bases, there was a span of 11 bases. The germline V gene has CDR1 SEHNR and CDR2 FQNEAQ (reference sequence). CDR3 region: CASSGSGSSYEQYV. The CDR3 region has the DNA TGTGCCAGCAGCGGGTCGGGTTCCTCCTACGAGCAGTACGTC.

The chain recombines TRBV7-2 with TRBJ2-7, with D possibly being TRBD2 (5 bases). The germline CDR1 and CDR2 sequences are SGHTA and FQGNSA. V was cut by 3 bases and J by 4 bases, with 10 bases left in between. This CDR3 spans 13 amino acids. CDR3 sequence: CASSLTPGYEQYV. In DNA, the CDR3 is TGTGCCAGCAGCTTGACGCCGGGGTACGAGCAGTACGTC.

This chain joins TRBV19 and TRBJ2-3; 8 bases are a match to TRBD1. V lost 8 bases to trimming and J lost 2 bases; unmatched junction nucleotides: 9. This CDR3 comprises 15 residues. Looked up from germline, CDR1 is LNHDA and CDR2 is SQIVND (reference sequence). As DNA, the CDR3 is TGTGCCAGTGCGCTGACGGACAGGGCCACAGATACGCAGTATTTT. Protein sequence: CASALTDRATDTQYF.

The chain has TRBV5-4 and TRBJ1-3, with unresolved D. CDR1 is SGHNT, CDR2 YYREEE, per germline (reference sequence). The V gene lost 1 base and the J gene lost 0 bases, with 8 bases spanning the gap. This CDR3 comprises 15 residues. In DNA, the CDR3 is TGTGCCAGCAGCTTGAAGGGATACTCTGGAAACACCATATATTTT. This encodes CASSLKGYSGNTIYF.

V usage is TRBV6-1 and J usage is TRBJ2-1; D unclear. CDR3 size: 16 residues. The V and J ends lost 6 bases and 0 bases respectively, with 15 bases between them. CDR1 and CDR2 from the germline V gene are MNHNS and SASEGT. The CDR3 nucleotides read TGTGCCAGCAGGGAATTGGGTAAAGGCTCCTACAATGAGCAGTTCTTC. This gives the protein CASRELGKGSYNEQFF.

The chain is built from TRBV19 and TRBJ2-4, with D tentatively TRBD1 (6 bases). CDR1 LNHDA and CDR2 SQIVND come from the germline V gene (reference sequence). The CDR3 spans 14 residues. Trimming took off 7 bases at V and 3 bases at J, with 13 bases between the two ends. The CDR3 protein is CASNNPGDKNIQYF. The CDR3 DNA follows: TGTGCCAGTAATAACCCAGGGGACAAAAACATTCAGTACTTC.

This clone was detected a few times. The chain couples TRBV10-1 to TRBJ2-2; 7 nucleotides agree with TRBD1. Germline trimming cut 7 bases from V and 0 bases from J; bases unmatched to any gene: 2. Germline V gene data show CDR1 as WNHNN and CDR2 as SYGVQD (reference sequence). This CDR3 has 14 amino acids. The CDR3 spells CASTDRPNTGELFF. The CDR3 coding sequence is TGCGCCAGCACGGACAGGCCGAACACCGGGGAGCTGTTTTTT.

V usage is TRBV7-8 and J usage is TRBJ2-2; 7 bases agree with TRBD2. V lost 5 bases to trimming and J lost 1 base; unmatched junction nucleotides: 7. This CDR3 region has 16 residues. The V gene's germline CDR1 is SGHVS and CDR2 FQNEAQ. CDR3 sequence: CASSPGPSGNTGELFF. The CDR3 DNA follows: TGTGCCAGCAGCCCCGGGCCTAGCGGGAACACCGGGGAGCTGTTTTTT.

V is TRBV5-6 and J is TRBJ1-3; TRBD1 is a possible D gene (6 bases). Trimming took off 4 bases at V and 1 base at J, with 12 bases between the two ends. The CDR3 runs to 15 residues. Germline lookup yields CDR1 SGHDT and CDR2 YYEEEE. The CDR3 DNA follows: TGTGCCAGCAGCGTAGGACAGATGTCTGGAAACACCATATATTTT. Translating it yields CASSVGQMSGNTIYF.

V gene TRBV28 combines with J gene TRBJ1-2, with 8 bases matching TRBD1. Germline assignment: CDR1 MDHEN and CDR2 SYDVKM. The CDR3 totals 15 residues. Germline trimming cut 4 bases from V and 0 bases from J; bases unmatched to any gene: 4. The CDR3 nucleotides are TGTGCCAGCAGTTCCGGGACAGGAGCTAACTATGGCTACACCTTC. Amino acids: CASSSGTGANYGYTF.

V is TRBV4-3 and J is TRBJ1-4, with D possibly matching TRBD1 (5 bases). The germline gives CDR1 LGHNA, CDR2 YSLEER. V lost 0 bases and J lost 0, with 17 bases in between. This CDR3 has 19 residues. CDR3 sequence: CASSQDRAGSGATNEKLFF. The DNA for the CDR3 is TGCGCCAGCAGCCAAGATCGGGCAGGGAGTGGGGCAACTAATGAAAAACTGTTTTTT.

The chain joins TRBV19 to TRBJ2-5; TRBD2 is a possible D gene (5 bases). CDR1 and CDR2 (germline): LNHDA, SQIVND (reference sequence). Trimming cost V 6 bases and J 2 bases, with 13 bases left between them. The CDR3 contains 14 residues. CDR3 DNA sequence: TGTGCCAGTAGGGATGAGGGCAGGCAAGAGACCCAGTACTTC. It translates to CASRDEGRQETQYF.